This TCR beta chain was retrieved from a study of HIV-infected children after antiretroviral therapy interruption. Study details: Continuous-treatment samples came from weeks 0, 48 and 150. Study results and limitations: The Gini coefficient of naive CD4+ repertoires rose, returning to baseline by 3 years.

CDR3 size: 17 residues. Per germline, CDR1 DFQATT and CDR2 SNEGSKA (reference sequence). V was trimmed by 3 bases and J by 0 bases, leaving 18 bases between them. This clonotype was counted ten times or more. Its specificity is unknown. Unique molecular identifiers were included in an RNA-based 3' RACE TCR library. One entry per CDR3 protein, called by TCRdb with MiXCR from the 3' RACE reads. The profile shows more than 75,000 distinct CDR3 sequences, about 6.3% of them singletons. Treatment given: PENTA 11 planned treatment interruption arm or continuous ART arm. Samples needed at least 5 million viable cryopreserved PBMCs. Naive CD4+ CD45RA+ CD45RO- T cells were FACS-sorted from thawed PBMCs.

The receptor's source is a pool of human donors with HIV. The chain links TRBV20-1 to TRBJ2-1, with D tentatively TRBD1 (5 bases). Material: CD45RA+ CD4+ T cells from PBMCs, pooled from several time points, obtained from a donor given antiretroviral therapy, either interrupted or continuous. Subset in this sample: naive CD4+ CD45RA+ CD45RO- T cells. In DNA form, the CDR3 reads TGCAGTGCTAGCCCCATAACAGGCACCAACTCCTACAATGAGCAGTTCTTC. It codes for CSASPITGTNSYNEQFF.